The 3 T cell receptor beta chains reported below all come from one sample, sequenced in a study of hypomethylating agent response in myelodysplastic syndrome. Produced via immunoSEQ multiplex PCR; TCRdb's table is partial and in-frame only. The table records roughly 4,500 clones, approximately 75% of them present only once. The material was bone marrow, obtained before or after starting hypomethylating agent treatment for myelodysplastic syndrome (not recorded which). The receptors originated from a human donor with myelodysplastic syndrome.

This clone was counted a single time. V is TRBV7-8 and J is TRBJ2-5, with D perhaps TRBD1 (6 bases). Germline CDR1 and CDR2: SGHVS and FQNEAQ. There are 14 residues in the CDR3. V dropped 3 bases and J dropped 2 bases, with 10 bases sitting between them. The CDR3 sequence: CASSLKGQQETQYF. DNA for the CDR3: TGTGCCAGCAGCTTGAAGGGACAACAAGAGACCCAGTACTTC.

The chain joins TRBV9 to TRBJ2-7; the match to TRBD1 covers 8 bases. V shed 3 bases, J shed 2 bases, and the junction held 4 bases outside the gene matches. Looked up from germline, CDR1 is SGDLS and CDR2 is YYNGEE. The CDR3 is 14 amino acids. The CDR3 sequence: CASSARDRPYEQYF. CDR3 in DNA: TGTGCCAGCAGCGCCCGGGACAGGCCCTACGAGCAGTACTTC.

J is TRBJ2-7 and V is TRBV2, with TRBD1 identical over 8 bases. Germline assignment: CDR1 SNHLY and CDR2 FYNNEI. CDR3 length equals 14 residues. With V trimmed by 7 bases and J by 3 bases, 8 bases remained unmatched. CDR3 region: CASKAGTGDYEQYF. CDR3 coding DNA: TGTGCCAGCAAGGCGGGGACAGGAGACTACGAGCAGTACTTC.